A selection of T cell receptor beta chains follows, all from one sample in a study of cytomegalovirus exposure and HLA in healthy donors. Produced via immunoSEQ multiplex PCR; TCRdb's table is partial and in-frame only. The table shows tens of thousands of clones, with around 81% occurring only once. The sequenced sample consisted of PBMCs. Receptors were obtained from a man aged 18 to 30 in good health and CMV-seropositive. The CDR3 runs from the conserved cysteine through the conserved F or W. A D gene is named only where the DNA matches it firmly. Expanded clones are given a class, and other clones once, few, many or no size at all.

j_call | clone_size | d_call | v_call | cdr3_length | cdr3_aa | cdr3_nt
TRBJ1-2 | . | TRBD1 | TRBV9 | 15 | CASSVLGQGDYGYTF | TGTGCCAGCAGCGTTCTGGGACAGGGAGATTATGGCTACACCTTC
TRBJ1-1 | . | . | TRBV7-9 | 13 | CASLAPAQIEAFF | TGTGCCAGCCTAGCACCAGCCCAGATAGAAGCTTTCTTT
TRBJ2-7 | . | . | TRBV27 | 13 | CASSTREIYEQYF | TGTGCCAGCAGTACCCGAGAGATCTACGAGCAGTACTTC
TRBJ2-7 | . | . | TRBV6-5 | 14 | CASSDSLSSYEQYF | TGTGCCAGCAGCGACAGTCTTAGCTCCTACGAGCAGTACTTC
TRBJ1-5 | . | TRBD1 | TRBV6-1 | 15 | CASTLGQVGNQPQHF | TGTGCCAGCACCTTAGGACAGGTGGGCAATCAGCCCCAGCATTTT
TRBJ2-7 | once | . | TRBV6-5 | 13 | CASSRGSFDEQYF | TGTGCCAGCAGCCGGGGGAGTTTCGACGAGCAGTACTTC
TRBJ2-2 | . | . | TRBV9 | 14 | CASSVDEGFGELFF | TGTGCCAGCAGCGTGGACGAGGGCTTCGGGGAGCTGTTTTTT
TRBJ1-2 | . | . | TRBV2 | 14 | CASSASRGTEGYTF | TGTGCCAGCAGTGCGAGCAGGGGTACGGAGGGCTACACCTTC
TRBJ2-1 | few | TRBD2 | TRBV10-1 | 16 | CATAGGRAHGYNEQFF | TGCGCCACCGCGGGCGGGAGGGCCCACGGTTACAATGAGCAGTTCTTC
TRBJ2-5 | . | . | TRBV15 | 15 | CATSRGRGVQETQYF | TGTGCCACCAGCAGAGGGCGCGGGGTTCAAGAGACCCAGTACTTC
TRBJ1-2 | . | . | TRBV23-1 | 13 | CASSHGGAYGYTF | TGCGCCAGCAGTCATGGGGGCGCTTATGGCTACACCTTC
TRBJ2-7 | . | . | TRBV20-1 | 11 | CSAQSDREQYF | TGCAGTGCGCAGAGCGATAGGGAGCAGTACTTC
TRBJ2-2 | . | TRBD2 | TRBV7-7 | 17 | CASSTRGTSGRPGELFF | TGTGCTAGCAGCACCCGCGGGACTAGCGGGAGGCCCGGGGAGCTGTTTTTT
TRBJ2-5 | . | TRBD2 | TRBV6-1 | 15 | CASQQGTSGQETQYF | TGTGCCAGCCAACAAGGGACTAGCGGACAAGAGACCCAGTACTTC
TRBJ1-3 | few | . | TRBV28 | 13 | CASSWSSGNTIYF | TGTGCCAGCAGTTGGAGCTCTGGAAACACCATATATTTT
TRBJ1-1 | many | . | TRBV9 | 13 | CASSEGPNTEAFF | TGTGCCAGCAGCGAGGGGCCCAACACTGAAGCTTTCTTT
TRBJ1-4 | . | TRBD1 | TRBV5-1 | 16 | CASSLSGGQNNEKLFF | TGCGCCAGCAGCCTCTCCGGGGGACAGAATAATGAAAAACTGTTTTTT
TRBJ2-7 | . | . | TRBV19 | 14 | CASSDSTPPYEQYF | TGTGCCAGTAGTGACAGCACCCCTCCCTACGAGCAGTACTTC
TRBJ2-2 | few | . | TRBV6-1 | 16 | CASSEATGGVTGELFF | TGTGCCAGCAGTGAAGCAACGGGTGGCGTAACCGGGGAGCTGTTTTTT
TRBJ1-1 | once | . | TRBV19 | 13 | CASSSGVNTEAFF | TGTGCCAGTAGTAGCGGCGTGAACACTGAAGCTTTCTTT
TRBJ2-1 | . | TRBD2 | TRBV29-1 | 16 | CSVEYSGGSSYNEQFF | TGCAGCGTTGAATATAGCGGGGGGAGCTCCTACAATGAGCAGTTCTTC
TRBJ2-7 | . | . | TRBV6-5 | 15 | CASSWGTGGAYEQYF | TGTGCCAGCAGTTGGGGGACTGGCGGGGCCTACGAGCAGTACTTC